This T cell receptor (beta chain) was captured in a study of radiotherapy plus CTLA-4 blockade in lung cancer. The overall study: Objective responses were observed in 15% to 20% of patients, and disease control was achieved by approximately 32%.

Profiled with immunoSEQ multiplex PCR; TCRdb holds only in-frame clones, not every one. The data show 86,000 or so clones, 78% seen once. Findings of the study overall: Interferon-beta and early blood T cell clone dynamics reportedly predicted response best. An expansion of tumor-derived TCR clones occurred in blood after radiotherapy plus ipilimumab.

Details on this clone: The antigen is unknown.

The CDR3 totals 15 residues. CDR1 GTSNPN and CDR2 SVGIG come from the germline V gene (reference sequence). V lost 2 bases to trimming and J lost 2 bases, with 13 bases between them. This chain connects TRBV30 to TRBJ1-5, with D unclear. Sequencing used peripheral blood, obtained from a patient treated with radiotherapy plus ipilimumab. This receptor was identified in a human donor with non-small cell lung cancer who had a partial response to radiotherapy plus ipilimumab. Some clones in this sample may be carry-over from other donors' samples. CDR3 sequence (DNA): TGTGCCTGGAGTCATGGAGTTCTTGGCAATCAGCCCCAGCATTTT. Its translation: CAWSHGVLGNQPQHF.